The clone carrying this TCR beta chain was seen more than once but under ten times. This sample was included in a study of beta chain features in type 1 diabetes. The study reverse transcribed the entire isolated RNA, so it sequenced expressed TCRB transcripts. Sequencing used immunoSEQ multiplex PCR; TCRdb keeps in-frame clones, though not all of them. The sample has approximately 380,000 clones; roughly 16% are singletons. Sequenced material: naive CD4+ T cells from blood. The source of this sequence is a woman aged 18 to 35 in good health.

The DNA for the CDR3 is TGTGCTAGTGGGGATCCGAGCGGGAGGGAGGACGGGGAGCAGTTCTTC. It is translated as CASGDPSGREDGEQFF. The rearrangement uses TRBV12-5 and TRBJ2-1, with 10 positions matching TRBD2. This CDR3 has 16 residues. Germline V gene lookup returns CDR1 LGHNT and CDR2 FRNRAP. The V and J ends lost 6 bases and 10 bases, in that order; junction bases with no gene match: 15.